These T cell receptor beta chains were read from a single sample in a study of early T cells in non-severe SARS-CoV-2 infection. TCRdb analysed the 5' RACE reads with MiXCR anew, one entry per CDR3 protein. The sample carries approximately 69,000 distinct CDR3 sequences, approximately 10% recorded once. The material sequenced was whole blood. The receptors were gathered from an adult who was a healthcare worker with PCR-confirmed SARS-CoV-2 infection or an uninfected control (not recorded which). Each CDR3 is given with its conserved first and last residue. Each record gives: V gene, D gene, J gene, clone size, CDR3 protein, CDR3 DNA. A D gene is named only where the DNA matches it firmly. Expanded clones get a size class; other rows say once, few or many, or leave the size out.

>TRBV7-2|TRBD1|TRBJ2-5|many
CASSFQLDRVETQYF
TGTGCCAGCAGCTTCCAATTGGACAGGGTGGAGACCCAGTACTTC
>TRBV18|-|TRBJ2-6|-
CASSPLRPGANVLTF
TGTGCCAGCTCACCGTTGAGGCCCGGGGCCAACGTCCTGACTTTC
>TRBV10-3|TRBD1|TRBJ1-5|-
CAISEGTGHQPQHF
TGTGCCATCAGTGAGGGGACAGGCCATCAGCCCCAGCATTTT
>TRBV11-2|-|TRBJ2-5|many
CASSTPGWGETQYF
TGTGCCAGCAGCACACCAGGGTGGGGAGAGACCCAGTACTTC
>TRBV6-5|-|TRBJ1-4|-
CASRERDRIKKLFF
TGTGCCAGCAGGGAAAGAGACAGGATCAAAAAACTGTTTTTT
>TRBV20-1|TRBD1|TRBJ1-1|few
CSAADRATEAFF
TGCAGTGCTGCGGACAGGGCCACTGAAGCTTTCTTT
>TRBV28|-|TRBJ2-7|many
CASSLEGWSYEQYF
TGTGCCAGCAGCCTTGAGGGTTGGTCCTACGAGCAGTACTTC
>TRBV5-1|-|TRBJ1-2|many
CASGLDNPVYYGYTF
TGCGCCAGCGGACTGGACAACCCCGTTTACTATGGCTACACCTTC
>TRBV2|-|TRBJ2-7|many
CASSPRAARSYEQYF
TGTGCCAGCAGTCCCCGGGCCGCAAGATCCTACGAGCAGTACTTC
>TRBV5-4|-|TRBJ2-2|few
CASSYTGQNTGELFF
TGTGCCAGCAGCTACACGGGACAGAACACCGGGGAGCTGTTTTTT
>TRBV4-1|-|TRBJ2-7|-
CASSHPAEQPPYEQYF
TGCGCCAGCAGCCACCCCGCCGAACAGCCACCCTACGAGCAGTACTTC
>TRBV10-3|-|TRBJ2-3|few
CAISETPGVGARDTQYF
TGTGCCATCAGTGAGACCCCCGGGGTTGGCGCCCGAGATACGCAGTATTTT
>TRBV6-2/TRBV6-3|TRBD1|TRBJ1-5|many
CASTYARTGASNQPQHF
TGTGCCAGCACTTACGCTCGGACAGGAGCAAGCAATCAGCCCCAGCATTTT
>TRBV5-1|-|TRBJ2-7|few
CASTRDSSYEQYF
TGCGCCAGCACCCGGGACTCGTCCTACGAGCAGTACTTC
>TRBV18|-|TRBJ1-1|many
CASSPTGNTEAFF
TGTGCCAGCTCACCAACGGGTAACACTGAAGCTTTCTTT
>TRBV28|-|TRBJ2-7|-
CASSFLGRQYEQYF
TGTGCCAGCAGTTTTCTCGGCAGGCAGTACGAGCAGTACTTC
>TRBV18|-|TRBJ1-3|-
CASSLQNTGSENTIYF
TGTGCCAGCTCACTTCAGAATACCGGGTCAGAAAACACCATATATTTT
>TRBV11-2|-|TRBJ2-1|many
CASSPDGSSYNEQFF
TGTGCCAGCAGCCCGGACGGGAGCTCCTACAATGAGCAGTTCTTC
>TRBV12-3/TRBV12-4|TRBD2|TRBJ2-7|-
CASSSKTSGSVYEQYF
TGTGCCAGCAGTTCGAAAACTAGCGGGAGTGTATACGAGCAGTACTTC
>TRBV4-3|-|TRBJ2-7|many
CASSPQARQGGEQYF
TGCGCCAGCAGCCCCCAAGCCCGTCAGGGAGGCGAGCAGTACTTC
>TRBV12-3/TRBV12-4|TRBD1|TRBJ1-1|few
CASSGLPGTVNTEAFF
TGTGCCAGCAGTGGCCTTCCCGGGACAGTGAACACTGAAGCTTTCTTT
>TRBV9|-|TRBJ2-1|once
CASSVASPPYNEQFF
TGTGCCAGCAGCGTAGCTTCTCCGCCTTACAATGAGCAGTTCTTC
>TRBV29-1|TRBD2|TRBJ2-7|many
CSDLTSGHSYEQYF
TGCAGCGATCTGACTAGCGGCCACTCCTACGAGCAGTACTTC
>TRBV6-1|-|TRBJ1-2|many
CASSALQNGGYTF
TGTGCCAGCAGTGCTTTACAGAACGGTGGCTACACCTTC
>TRBV7-8|-|TRBJ2-7|-
CASSPTSYEQYF
TGTGCCAGCAGCCCGACGTCCTACGAGCAGTACTTC
>TRBV9|-|TRBJ2-3|few
CASSVESPTDTQYF
TGTGCCAGCAGCGTAGAATCGCCCACAGATACGCAGTATTTT
>TRBV2|TRBD2|TRBJ2-3|-
CASSDPLAGRADTQYF
TGTGCCAGCAGTGATCCCCTAGCGGGACGCGCAGATACGCAGTATTTT
>TRBV6-2/TRBV6-3|TRBD1|TRBJ2-7|-
CASRRQGRTYEQCF
TGTGCCAGCAGGAGACAGGGGAGGACCTACGAGCAGTGCTTC
>TRBV5-5|TRBD2|TRBJ2-4|-
CASSIGTSEVNIQYF
TGTGCCAGCAGCATCGGGACTAGCGAAGTAAACATTCAGTACTTC
>TRBV29-1|TRBD1|TRBJ1-2|-
CSVEVGQGSGYTF
TGCAGCGTTGAAGTCGGACAGGGTAGTGGCTACACCTTC
>TRBV24-1|TRBD1|TRBJ1-1|-
CATSDPDRGPTEAFF
TGTGCCACCAGTGATCCTGACAGGGGGCCGACTGAAGCTTTCTTT
>TRBV6-2/TRBV6-3|TRBD1|TRBJ2-7|-
CASSFYRGGNEQYF
TGTGCCAGCAGTTTCTACAGGGGCGGCAACGAGCAGTACTTC
>TRBV14|-|TRBJ2-1|few
CASSTGLDPYNEQFF
TGTGCCAGCAGTACCGGACTGGACCCCTACAATGAGCAGTTCTTC
>TRBV29-1|-|TRBJ1-5|few
CSPEGPPQHF
TGCAGCCCAGAAGGTCCGCCCCAGCATTTT
>TRBV11-3|-|TRBJ2-7|few
CASSLDLAVAYEQYF
TGTGCCAGCAGCTTAGATCTAGCTGTTGCCTACGAGCAGTACTTC
>TRBV5-4|-|TRBJ2-3|-
CASSLGARDTQYF
TGTGCCAGCAGCTTAGGTGCAAGGGATACGCAGTATTTT
>TRBV29-1|TRBD1|TRBJ1-5|-
CSVTSGTGKQPQHF
TGCAGCGTTACCTCCGGGACAGGCAAGCAGCCCCAGCATTTT
>TRBV11-2|-|TRBJ1-1|-
CASSLEAGGNTEAFF
TGTGCCAGCAGCTTAGAGGCCGGGGGAAACACTGAAGCTTTCTTT
>TRBV28|-|TRBJ2-2|-
CASFRQAGANTGELFF
TGTGCCAGCTTCCGCCAGGCGGGCGCGAACACCGGGGAGCTGTTTTTT
>TRBV10-2|-|TRBJ2-1|-
CASSDLGGVHYNEQFF
TGCGCCAGCAGTGACCTGGGCGGGGTCCACTACAATGAGCAGTTCTTC
>TRBV19|TRBD1|TRBJ2-2|few
CATRTGQSGELFF
TGTGCCACGCGGACAGGGCAGTCCGGGGAGCTGTTTTTT
>TRBV6-4|TRBD1|TRBJ2-2|many
CARTDRENTGELFF
TGTGCCAGAACCGACAGGGAGAACACCGGGGAGCTGTTTTTT
>TRBV12-3/TRBV12-4|TRBD1|TRBJ2-3|-
CASSLSGQGTDTQYF
TGTGCCAGCAGTTTAAGCGGACAGGGGACAGATACGCAGTATTTT
>TRBV7-2|TRBD2|TRBJ2-7|-
CASSLGGGYSYEQYF
TGTGCCAGCAGCTTAGGGGGAGGGTACTCCTACGAGCAGTACTTC
>TRBV28|-|TRBJ1-2|many
CASSLGTPPIDYGYTF
TGTGCCAGCAGTTTAGGGACACCTCCCATAGACTATGGCTACACCTTC
>TRBV20-1|-|TRBJ1-4|-
CSARELDEKLFF
TGCAGTGCTAGAGAACTTGATGAAAAACTGTTTTTT
>TRBV6-2/TRBV6-3|TRBD1|TRBJ2-2|few
CASSYTGVDGELFF
TGTGCCAGCAGTTATACAGGGGTGGACGGGGAGCTGTTTTTT
>TRBV12-3/TRBV12-4|TRBD2|TRBJ2-7|many
CASSFLASGFYEQYF
TGTGCCAGCAGTTTTTTGGCTAGCGGGTTCTACGAGCAGTACTTC
>TRBV24-1|-|TRBJ1-2|-
CATSDGVGYTF
TGTGCCACCAGTGATGGGGTTGGCTACACCTTC
>TRBV4-1|-|TRBJ2-7|many
CASSPLVSSYEQYF
TGCGCCAGCAGCCCGTTGGTAAGCTCCTACGAGCAGTACTTC
>TRBV18|-|TRBJ2-1|-
CASSPKRGVNYEQFF
TGTGCCAGCTCGCCCAAGAGGGGGGTCAACTATGAGCAGTTCTTC
>TRBV18|-|TRBJ2-7|few
CASSPPIGGPMYEQYF
TGTGCCAGCTCACCACCTATTGGGGGCCCGATGTACGAGCAGTACTTC
>TRBV24-1|-|TRBJ2-2|many
CATSPSPGELFF
TGTGCCACCAGTCCCTCCCCCGGGGAGCTGTTTTTT
>TRBV7-6|TRBD1|TRBJ2-5|many
CASSTGAPETQYF
TGTGCCAGCAGCACAGGGGCGCCGGAGACCCAGTACTTC
>TRBV9|TRBD1|TRBJ2-1|-
CASSEQGTYSYNEQFF
TGTGCCAGCAGCGAACAGGGGACCTACTCCTACAATGAGCAGTTCTTC